This TCR beta chain is drawn from a study of T cell repertoires in cytomegalovirus infection. As for the study in general: CMV infection plus the matching HLA type was flagged by public TCR beta signatures. Whole-study findings and limits: The ex vivo response was dominated by HLA-C-restricted CMV-specific TCR beta clonotypes. CMV carriers having the relevant HLA were flagged by cumulative public TCR beta family frequency.

Germline CDR1 is MDHEN and CDR2 is SYDVKM. The V segment lost 3 bases and the J segment 14 bases; nucleotides outside the gene matches: 13. CDR3 length: 14 amino acids. Each CDR3 protein gets one entry after TCRdb re-called the reads with MiXCR. The sample contains some 130,000 distinct CDR3 sequences, 7% to 9.5% of which appear only once. This clonotype appeared many times. Its antigen is currently unknown. This chain connects TRBV28 to TRBJ2-1, with TRBD1 identical over 7 bases. This clonotype was obtained from a human donor in good health (CMV status not recorded). Some clones in this sample may be carry-over from other donors' samples. The sequenced sample consisted of PBMCs. The CDR3 DNA is TGTGCCAGCAGTTTGGGCGACAGGGACGTAGGAAAGTTCTTC. Protein sequence: CASSLGDRDVGKFF. The variable domain in full, with the rest retrieved from reference TRBV28 and TRBJ2-1, is DVKVTQSSRYLVKRTGEKVFLECVQDMDHENMFWYRQDPGLGLRLIYFSYDVKMKEKGDIPEGYSVSREKKERFSLILESASTNQTSMYLCASSLGDRDVGKFFGPGTRLTVL.